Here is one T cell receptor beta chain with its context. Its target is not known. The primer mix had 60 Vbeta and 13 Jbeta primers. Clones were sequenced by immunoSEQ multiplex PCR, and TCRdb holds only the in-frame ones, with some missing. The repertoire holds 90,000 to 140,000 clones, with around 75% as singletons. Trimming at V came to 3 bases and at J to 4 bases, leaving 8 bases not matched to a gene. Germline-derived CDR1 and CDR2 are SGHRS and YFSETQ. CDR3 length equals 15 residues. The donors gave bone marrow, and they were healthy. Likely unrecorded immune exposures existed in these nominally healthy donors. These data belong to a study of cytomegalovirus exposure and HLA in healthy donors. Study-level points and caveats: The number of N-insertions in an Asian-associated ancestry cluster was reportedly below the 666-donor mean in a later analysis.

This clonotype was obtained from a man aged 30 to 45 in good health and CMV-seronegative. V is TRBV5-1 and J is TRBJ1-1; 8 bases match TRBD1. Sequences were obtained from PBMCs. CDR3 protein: CASSSSSTGVTEAFF. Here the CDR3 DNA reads TGCGCCAGCAGCTCAAGCTCGACAGGGGTCACTGAAGCTTTCTTT. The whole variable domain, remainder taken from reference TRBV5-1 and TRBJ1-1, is KAGVTQTPRYLIKTRGQQVTLSCSPISGHRSVSWYQQTPGQGLQFLFEYFSETQRNKGNFPGRFSGRQFSNSRSEMNVSTLELGDSALYLCASSSSSTGVTEAFFGQGTRLTVV.